This TCR beta chain derives from a study of blood T cell repertoires in COVID-19 (dated by TCRdb to the early 2020s). Regarding the study in general: Samples from collaborators originated in the United States, Italy and Spain and spanned both the acute and convalescent phases of COVID-19. The sample metadata nearly always contained a de-identified subject ID, COVID-19 status, age in years and sex. Samples were obtained from the ongoing ImmuneRACE study (first 160 participants) and from 1,254 subjects provided by 6 global collaborators. The repertoires were released in a freely available public database meant as a resource for research on the immune response to SARS-CoV-2. The prospective study material was composed of cDNA or gDNA derived from T cells, B-cell-depleted T cells, or PBMCs. The dataset comprised deeply sampled blood TCRbeta repertoires from subjects exposed to, actively infected with, or recovered from COVID-19. Where available, HLA class I and class II types were taken from metadata supplied by the sample provider and were not determined by assay-based typing.

Counted from cysteine to phenylalanine, this CDR3 has 15 amino acids. Just CDR3 DNA is preserved here, 45 bases in frame from base 1. The germline V gene yields MNHEY for CDR1 and SVGAGI for CDR2. V and J lose 5 bases and 7 bases, and a span of 17 bases separates them. Collaborating institutions collected whole blood in K2EDTA tubes following their own protocols. For TCRbeta analysis, collaborators shipped samples as frozen whole blood, isolated PBMCs, or DNA extracted from either of those sample types. Beyond this particular receptor, the publication reports: Clinical and demographic metadata were provided uncurated, with the amount varying by source and participant.

Worth noting for this clone: What this receptor recognizes is not known. There are no base qualities to consult, and no much larger clone falls within one base.

TCRbeta CDR3 regions were amplified from genomic DNA by means of the immunoSEQ Assay, a bias-controlled multiplex PCR. In the source study's methods: The number of nucleated cells in each sample was estimated by amplification of reference gene primers within the assay. To quantify the absolute abundance of each unique TCRbeta CDR3 rearrangement, sequence reads were collapsed and filtered. For each sample, productive Simpson clonality was calculated as the square root of Simpson's diversity index across productive rearrangements. The table comes from immuneACCESS by way of TCRdb, which keeps in-frame sequences with V and J called. Part of the clones is missing from these tables; in studies checked, under half for an unresolved V gene and the rest for unknown reasons. The DNA was the basis for D and trimming; V, J and clone size are from that table. The sample data list about 68,000 clones, and around 82% of these were observed just once. The top ten clones comprise 7.5% to 10% of the sample.

The clonotype was recovered from a man aged 45-60 years with active COVID-19. The sample consisted of peripheral blood. Recombination connected TRBV6-5 to TRBJ1-4; D gene: possibly TRBD1, on 5 matching bases. The nucleotide sequence is given as TGTGCCAGCAGTCGTTATGGACATATCCCTGAAAAACTGTTTTTT. It is translated as CASSRYGHIPEKLFF.